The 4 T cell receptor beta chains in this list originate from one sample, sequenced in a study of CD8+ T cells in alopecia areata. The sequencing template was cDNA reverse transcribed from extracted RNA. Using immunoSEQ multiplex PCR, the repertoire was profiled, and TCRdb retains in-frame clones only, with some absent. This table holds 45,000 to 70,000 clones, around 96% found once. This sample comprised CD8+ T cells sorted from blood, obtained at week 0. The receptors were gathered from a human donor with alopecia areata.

In DNA, the CDR3 is TGTGCCAGCAGTGGTCGTAGTTCTGGGCTAGCGGGGACCTCGAACACCGGGGAGCTGTTTTTT. This gives the protein CASSGRSSGLAGTSNTGELFF. This rearrangement joins TRBV2 to TRBJ2-2, with 9 positions matching TRBD2. CDR3 length: 21 residues. Germline CDR1 reads SNHLY; CDR2 reads FYNNEI. The V and J ends lost 4 bases and 0 bases, in that order; junction bases with no gene match: 18.

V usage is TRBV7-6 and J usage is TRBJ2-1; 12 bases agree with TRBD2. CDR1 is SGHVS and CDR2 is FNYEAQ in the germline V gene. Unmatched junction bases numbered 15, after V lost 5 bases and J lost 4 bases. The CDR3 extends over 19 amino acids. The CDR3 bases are TGTGCCAGCAGCCCAAGTCCCGCTAGCGGGGGGGCCCATTACAATGAGCAGTTCTTC. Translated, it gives CASSPSPASGGAHYNEQFF.

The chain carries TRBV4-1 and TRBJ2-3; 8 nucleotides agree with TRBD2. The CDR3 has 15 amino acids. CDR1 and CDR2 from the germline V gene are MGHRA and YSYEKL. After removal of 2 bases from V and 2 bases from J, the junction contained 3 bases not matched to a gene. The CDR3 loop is CASSQLLAATDTQYF. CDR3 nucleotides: TGCGCCAGCAGCCAACTACTAGCGGCCACAGATACGCAGTATTTT.

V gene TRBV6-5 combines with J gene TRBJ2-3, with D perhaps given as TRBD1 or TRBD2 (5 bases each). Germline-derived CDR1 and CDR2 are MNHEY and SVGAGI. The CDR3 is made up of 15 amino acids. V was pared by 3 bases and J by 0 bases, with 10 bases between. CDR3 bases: TGTGCCAGCAGTTATTCCGGGGCCAGCACAGATACGCAGTATTTT. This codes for CASSYSGASTDTQYF.